This T cell receptor beta chain was sequenced for a study of blood T cell repertoires in COVID-19 (dated by TCRdb to 2018 to 2021). Background for the entire study: Collaborator samples came from the United States, Italy and Spain and covered acute and convalescent phases of COVID-19. The repertoires were released in a freely available public database intended as a resource for research on the immune response to SARS-CoV-2. Where available, HLA class I and class II types were taken from metadata supplied by the sample provider and were not determined by assay-based typing. The material from the prospective study consisted of cDNA or gDNA derived from T cells, B-cell-depleted T cells, or PBMCs. Samples came from the ongoing ImmuneRACE study (first 160 participants) plus 1,254 subjects from 6 global collaborators. Sample metadata almost always included a de-identified subject ID, COVID-19 status, age in years and sex. Subjects who had been exposed to COVID-19, were actively infected with it, or had recovered from it provided the deeply sampled blood TCRbeta repertoires that made up the dataset.

The immunoSEQ Assay, a bias-controlled multiplex PCR, was used to amplify TCRbeta CDR3 regions from genomic DNA. The original pipeline was this. Nucleated cell counts per sample were estimated from amplification of reference gene primers within the assay. Sequence reads were collapsed and filtered to measure the absolute abundance of every unique TCRbeta CDR3 rearrangement. Productive Simpson clonality was computed per sample as the square root of Simpson's diversity index over productive rearrangements. TCRdb's version of the immuneACCESS table is confined to in-frame rearrangements and falls short of the full clone set. An unresolved V gene accounts for under half of the shortfall where checked; the remainder is of unknown origin. Clone size and the V and J calls come from that table; the DNA yielded D and trimming. In this sample the table shows over 250,000 clones, 70% to 85% of which occur a single time. The biggest ten clones account for almost 1.5% of the sample.

A note on this clone: This clone's antigen is unknown. Base qualities are not at hand, and no much larger clone is one base apart.

In Seattle, one collaborating source enrolled patients while the infection was active and tracked those patients longitudinally over the course of disease. The collaborating institutions used their own protocols to collect whole blood in K2EDTA tubes. Collaborator samples were shipped for TCRbeta analysis as frozen whole blood, isolated PBMCs, or DNA extracted from either sample type. Beyond this particular receptor, the publication reports: The amount of clinical and demographic metadata varied by source and participant and was provided uncurated.

V loses 5 bases at its end and J loses 10 bases; junction bases beyond the gene matches: 16. The CDR3 goes from the cysteine to the phenylalanine over 16 residues. The DNA shown is the 48-base CDR3, in frame from base 1. As encoded in the germline V gene, CDR1 is MDHEN while CDR2 is SYDVKM. The sequence links TRBV28 to TRBJ1-1; 10 central nucleotides agree with TRBD1. The TCR originated in a human donor with COVID-19, enrolled during active disease. The donor label of this sample is uncertain. The sequenced sample was peripheral blood. The DNA is TGTGCCAGCAGTATCATATTCCCCGGGACAGGGGTCGGAGCTTTCTTT. Its amino acids are CASSIIFPGTGVGAFF.